The entry below describes one T cell receptor beta chain. Its antigen is unknown. No much larger clone exists at a distance of one base, and base qualities are not known. V loses 5 bases, J loses 1 base, and the germline ends lie 15 bases apart. Reading from cysteine to valine, the CDR3 counts 15 amino acids. The sequence is cut down to CDR3 DNA, 45 bases in frame from base 1. Looking up the germline V gene yields CDR1 ENHRY and CDR2 SYGVKD. This record belongs to a study of blood T cell repertoires in COVID-19 (dated by TCRdb to 2020 to 2021). For the wider study: Samples covering the acute and convalescent phases of COVID-19 were provided by collaborators in the United States, Italy and Spain. Samples came from the ongoing ImmuneRACE study (first 160 participants) plus 1,254 subjects from 6 global collaborators. The repertoires were released in a freely available public database intended as a resource for research on the immune response to SARS-CoV-2. Subjects who had been exposed to COVID-19, were actively infected with it, or had recovered from it provided the deeply sampled blood TCRbeta repertoires that made up the dataset. The sample metadata nearly always contained a de-identified subject ID, COVID-19 status, age in years and sex. Where available, HLA class I and class II types were obtained from metadata supplied by the sample provider rather than from assay-based typing. The material from the prospective study consisted of cDNA or gDNA derived from T cells, B-cell-depleted T cells, or PBMCs. Broader findings and caveats from the paper: How much clinical and demographic metadata was included differed by source and by participant, and the metadata was provided uncurated.

TCRbeta CDR3 regions were amplified from genomic DNA by means of the immunoSEQ Assay, a bias-controlled multiplex PCR. In the source study's methods: Nucleated cell counts per sample were estimated from amplification of reference gene primers within the assay. To quantify the absolute abundance of each unique TCRbeta CDR3 rearrangement, sequence reads were collapsed and filtered. Productive Simpson clonality was computed per sample as the square root of Simpson's diversity index over productive rearrangements. The table comes from immuneACCESS by way of TCRdb, which keeps in-frame sequences with V and J called. Part of the clones is missing from these tables; in studies checked, under half for an unresolved V gene and the rest for unknown reasons. That table is the source of V, J and clone size, and D and trimming were worked out from the DNA. Recorded for this sample are about 200,000 clones; 80% to 95% of them occurred a single time. Around 0.5% of the sample is taken by the ten largest.

Each collaborating institution followed its own protocols to collect whole blood in K2EDTA tubes. Collaborator samples were shipped for TCRbeta analysis as frozen whole blood, isolated PBMCs, or DNA extracted from either sample type. Material: peripheral blood. The origin of this receptor is a man in his fifties or sixties with acute or convalescent COVID-19. The chain is made from TRBV10-3 and TRBJ2-7; matching of 6 bases hints at TRBD1 as the D gene. CDR3 protein: CAISPGVEASYEQYV. At the DNA level, the sequence is TGTGCCATCAGTCCAGGGGTGGAGGCGTCCTACGAGCAGTACGTC.